One sample yielded the 22 T cell receptor beta chains listed below, sequenced in a study of cytomegalovirus exposure and HLA in healthy donors. It was with 60 Vbeta and 13 Jbeta primers that the PCR ran. Sequencing was performed with immunoSEQ multiplex PCR; in TCRdb, only in-frame clones are kept and a portion is missing. This table holds 120,000 or so clones, roughly 80% found once. Material for sequencing was PBMCs. These receptors were collected from a man in his fifties or sixties in good health and CMV-seropositive.

The chain uses TRBV5-1 and TRBJ1-4; D remains unclear. Germline V lookup: CDR1 SGHRS, CDR2 YFSETQ. V was pared by 0 bases and J by 5 bases, with 8 bases between. The CDR3 runs 14 residues. The DNA of the CDR3 is TGCGCCAGCAGCTTGGCGCCGGGAAATGAAAAACTGTTTTTT. This encodes CASSLAPGNEKLFF.

The V gene is TRBV19, the J gene TRBJ2-4; TRBD2 might be the D (5 bases). This CDR3 is built from 13 residues. Deletions cut 10 bases from V and 9 bases from J, with 19 bases between. The germline V gene has CDR1 LNHDA and CDR2 SQIVND (reference sequence). CDR3 in amino acids: CATSNAPRGIQYF. In DNA, the CDR3 is TGTGCCACCTCAAACGCCCCCCGGGGCATTCAGTACTTC.

This chain connects TRBV2 to TRBJ2-7, with 10 nucleotides matching TRBD2. This CDR3 contains 15 residues. From germline, CDR1 is SNHLY and CDR2 FYNNEI. After removal of 4 bases from V and 2 bases from J, the junction contained 5 bases not matched to a gene. For the CDR3, the DNA is TGTGCCAGCAGTGGTGGACTAGCGGAAACCTACGAGCAGTACTTC. Its translation is CASSGGLAETYEQYF.

The CDR3 DNA reads TGTGCCTGGGGTGCCGGGGTGAACACTGAAGCTTTCTTT. Translation: CAWGAGVNTEAFF. This sequence joins TRBV30 and TRBJ1-1; D is ambiguous. The length of the CDR3 is 13 residues. The germline V gene encodes CDR1 GTSNPN and CDR2 SVGIG (reference sequence). With 5 bases removed from V and 0 bases from J, the gap between germline ends came to 10 bases.

This clone was observed once. This chain links TRBV19 with TRBJ2-2, with D possibly being TRBD1 (5 bases). The germline V gene encodes CDR1 LNHDA and CDR2 SQIVND (reference sequence). Trimming left V 11 bases short and J 6 bases short, with 10 bases between. The CDR3 length is 11 residues. In DNA, the CDR3 is TGTGCCGAGCAGGGATCCGGGGAGCTGTTTTTT. Translated, it gives CAEQGSGELFF.

The V and J genes are TRBV20-1 and TRBJ1-1; a weak D match, TRBD1 (6 bases). This CDR3 contains 11 residues. The germline V gene has CDR1 DFQATT and CDR2 SNEGSKA (reference sequence). The V end was cut by 6 bases, the J end by 8 bases, with 13 bases between. The DNA for the CDR3 is TGCAGTGCGAATATCAGGGGAGAAGCTTTCTTT. As protein: CSANIRGEAFF.

The chain uses TRBV2 and TRBJ2-3, with D perhaps matching TRBD2 (6 bases). In germline, CDR1 is SNHLY, CDR2 FYNNEI. Between the trimmed V and J ends, which lost 6 bases and 2 bases, there was a span of 12 bases. The CDR3 totals 14 residues. In DNA, the CDR3 is TGTGCCAGCAGCGCGGGACTCCACACAGATACGCAGTATTTT. This gives the protein CASSAGLHTDTQYF. Full variable domain (outside the CDR3, taken from reference TRBV2 and TRBJ2-3): EPEVTQTPSHQVTQMGQEVILRCVPISNHLYFYWYRQILGQKVEFLVSFYNNEISEKSEIFDDQFSVERPDGSNFTLKIRSTKLEDSAMYFCASSAGLHTDTQYFGPGTRLTVL.

The rearrangement joins TRBV30 to TRBJ2-1; possibly TRBD1 for D (6 bases). This CDR3 has 11 residues. The V end was cut by 4 bases, the J end by 9 bases, with 10 bases between. The germline gives CDR1 GTSNPN, CDR2 SVGIG (reference sequence). This CDR3 reads CAWIRGGEQFF. CDR3 sequence (DNA): TGTGCCTGGATAAGAGGGGGTGAGCAGTTCTTC.

The chain couples TRBV2 to TRBJ1-2; tentative D call: TRBD1 (6 bases). Trimming removed 4 bases from V and 7 bases from J, with 16 bases in between. Germline loops: CDR1 SNHLY, CDR2 FYNNEI. This CDR3 is 14 amino acids long. The CDR3 DNA reads as TGTGCCAGCAGTGCAACAGGGCCCTGGTCTGGCTACACCTTC. It translates to CASSATGPWSGYTF.

Concerning this clone itself: A junction end diverges from the germline sequence, so it may reflect a read error. The V call is TRBV5-6, the J call TRBJ1-1; 9 bases line up with TRBD1. This CDR3 has 15 residues. Germline CDR1 and CDR2: SGHDT and YYEEEE. The CDR3 reads CVSSPNKGQGYEAFF. CDR3 DNA sequence: TGTGTCAGCAGCCCCAATAAGGGACAGGGTTATGAAGCTTTCTTT. The entire variable domain, with the rest obtained from reference TRBV5-6 and TRBJ1-1, is as follows: DAGVTQSPTHLIKTRGQQVTLRCSPKSGHDTVSWYQQALGQGPQFIFQYYEEEERQRGNFPDRFSGHQFPNYSSELNVNALLLGDSALYLCVSSPNKGQGYEAFFGQGTRLTVV.

Worth noting for this clone: At one end, the junction sequence differs from germline, possibly due to a read error. The J gene is TRBJ1-2, the V gene TRBV30; D remains unclear. The CDR3 loop spans 8 amino acids. Germline values: CDR1 GTSNPN, CDR2 SVGIG (reference sequence). CDR3 region: CAGPSSLF. CDR3 sequence (DNA): TGTGCCGGGCCTAGCTCTCTCTTC.

This clone was seen only a few times. Compared with germline, one end of the junction differs, possibly owing to a read error. Here the CDR3 reads CASLWDRMNAEAFF. As DNA, the CDR3 is TGTGCCAGCCTATGGGACAGGATGAACGCTGAAGCTTTCTTT. The chain employs TRBV18 and TRBJ1-1, with 8 positions matching TRBD1. The CDR3 runs 14 residues. CDR1 and CDR2 from the germline V gene are KGHSH and LQKENI.

The chain is built from TRBV5-1 and TRBJ2-2; weak D call: TRBD2 (5 bases). CDR3 size: 15 residues. V gave up 2 bases and J gave up 0 bases, with 8 bases separating them. Germline assignment: CDR1 SGHRS and CDR2 YFSETQ. CDR3 nucleotides: TGCGCCAGCAGCTTCCGGGGTGCGAACACCGGGGAGCTGTTTTTT. Residues: CASSFRGANTGELFF.

The gene calls are TRBV5-1 and TRBJ2-5, with D maybe TRBD1 (5 bases). V was clipped by 4 bases and J by 0 bases, with 10 bases between them. CDR3 length: 14 amino acids. Germline CDR1 SGHRS, CDR2 YFSETQ. CDR3 DNA sequence: TGCGCCAGCAGCCGCGACAGTTACCAAGAGACCCAGTACTTC. Translation: CASSRDSYQETQYF. The full variable domain, with the rest looked up from reference TRBV5-1 and TRBJ2-5, is KAGVTQTPRYLIKTRGQQVTLSCSPISGHRSVSWYQQTPGQGLQFLFEYFSETQRNKGNFPGRFSGRQFSNSRSEMNVSTLELGDSALYLCASSRDSYQETQYFGPGTRLLVL.

A few counts support this clone. This sequence joins TRBV5-1 and TRBJ2-7, with 7 bases that match TRBD1. The germline gives CDR1 SGHRS, CDR2 YFSETQ. There are 15 residues in the CDR3. J lost 3 bases, V lost 5 bases, and 11 bases had no gene match. The CDR3 spells CASRARTGPIYEQYF. The CDR3 coding sequence is TGCGCCAGCAGGGCCCGGACAGGACCTATCTACGAGCAGTACTTC.

The V and J genes are TRBV6-4 and TRBJ2-3, with D possibly TRBD2 on 5 matching bases. CDR1 is MRHNA and CDR2 is SNTAGT in the germline V gene. The CDR3 runs 14 residues. Trimming stripped 0 bases from V and 5 bases from J, with 9 bases between. The CDR3 bases are TGTGCCAGCAGTGACTCGTTCGGGGTAGATACGCAGTATTTT. Translated, it gives CASSDSFGVDTQYF.

This rearrangement joins TRBV29-1 to TRBJ2-5; possibly TRBD1 for D (6 bases). The CDR3 runs 11 residues. Germline assignment: CDR1 SQVTM and CDR2 ANQGSEA. Trimming removed 7 bases from V and 2 bases from J, with 8 bases in between. As DNA, the CDR3 is TGCAGCGAGGGGGTGCAAGAGACCCAGTACTTC. Amino acids: CSEGVQETQYF.

This sequence joins TRBV6-5 and TRBJ2-3, with 9 bases fitting TRBD1. Germline V gene lookup returns CDR1 MNHEY and CDR2 SVGAGI. J gave up 5 bases and V 6 bases, and 9 bases lay outside the gene matches. This CDR3 region has 15 residues. In nucleotides, the CDR3 is TGTGCCAGCAGACCGGGACAGGGAATTTTAGATACGCAGTATTTT. The encoded protein is CASRPGQGILDTQYF.

The CDR3 here is CASTSGTRLTGELFF. CDR3 in DNA: TGTGCCAGCACCTCCGGGACTAGACTCACCGGGGAGCTGTTTTTT. The rearrangement uses TRBV6-6 and TRBJ2-2, with 8 nucleotides matching TRBD2. Germline V gene lookup returns CDR1 MNHNY and CDR2 SVGAGI (reference sequence). The CDR3 contains 15 residues. V gave up 7 bases and J gave up 4 bases; unmatched junction bases: 8.

There are a few counts of this clone. Distinct nucleotide sequences in the sample also encode this CDR3. This rearrangement joins TRBV5-1 to TRBJ2-7; TRBD1 agrees at 7 bases. After removal of 4 bases from V and 1 base from J, the junction contained 2 bases not matched to a gene. The CDR3 covers 13 residues. The germline V gene has CDR1 SGHRS and CDR2 YFSETQ. The CDR3 nucleotides read TGCGCCAGCAGCGGGACAGAGTCCTACGAGCAGTACTTC. The encoded protein is CASSGTESYEQYF.

The rearrangement links TRBV7-8 to TRBJ1-3; maybe TRBD1 (6 bases). There are 18 residues in the CDR3. The V and J ends lost 6 bases and 1 base respectively, with 22 bases between them. The germline CDR1 and CDR2 sequences are SGHVS and FQNEAQ. CDR3 DNA: TGTGCCAGCAGTTTCCTAACTCCGGGACAACGGTCTGGAAACACCATATATTTT. Protein: CASSFLTPGQRSGNTIYF.

This chain joins TRBV7-9 and TRBJ1-1, with D tentatively TRBD1 (5 bases). Germline V lookup: CDR1 SEHNR, CDR2 FQNEAQ (reference sequence). Trimming removed 6 bases from V and 2 bases from J, with 16 bases in between. The CDR3 is 15 amino acids. CDR3 residues: CASRSQAGPNTEAFF. CDR3 DNA sequence: TGTGCCAGCAGATCACAGGCGGGACCAAACACTGAAGCTTTCTTT.